This entry is about one T cell receptor (beta chain). The data originate from a study of control samples from healthy donors and cancer patients. The germline V gene has CDR1 MDHEN and CDR2 SYDVKM. The CDR3 contains 12 residues. V lost 2 bases and J 10 bases, leaving 11 bases between the germline ends. Profiling relied on immunoSEQ multiplex PCR, and the TCRdb table lists in-frame clones only, not all of them. The sample consists of under 140,000 clones, 88% of them appearing once. This chain joins TRBV28 and TRBJ1-1, with D possibly being TRBD1 (6 bases). The material sequenced was PBMCs. This TCR was recovered from an older woman with lung cancer. The CDR3 DNA sequence: TGTGCCAGCAGTTTACGGTCCAGGGGAGCTTTCTTT. Protein: CASSLRSRGAFF. Full variable domain (rest looked up from reference TRBV28 and TRBJ1-1): DVKVTQSSRYLVKRTGEKVFLECVQDMDHENMFWYRQDPGLGLRLIYFSYDVKMKEKGDIPEGYSVSREKKERFSLILESASTNQTSMYLCASSLRSRGAFFGQGTRLTVV.